The TCR beta chain under discussion was sequenced for a study of blood T cell repertoires in COVID-19 (dated by TCRdb to the early 2020s). A note on the overall study: The collaborator samples originated in the United States, Italy and Spain and spanned the acute and convalescent phases of COVID-19. Nearly every sample came with metadata listing a de-identified subject ID, COVID-19 status, age in years and sex. The repertoires were made available in a free public database intended to serve as a resource for research on the immune response to SARS-CoV-2. Subjects who had been exposed to COVID-19, were actively infected with it, or had recovered from it provided the deeply sampled blood TCRbeta repertoires that made up the dataset. Samples were obtained from the ongoing ImmuneRACE study (first 160 participants) and from about 1,300 subjects provided by 6 global collaborators. The material from the prospective study consisted of cDNA or gDNA derived from T cells, B-cell-depleted T cells, or PBMCs. Where available, HLA class I and class II types were obtained from metadata supplied by the sample provider rather than from assay-based typing.

Study-wide findings and limitations: How much clinical and demographic metadata was included differed by source and by participant, and the metadata was provided uncurated.

The CDR3 holds 14 amino acids from the cysteine to the phenylalanine. CDR3 DNA only is kept here, 42 bases in frame from base 1. V is shortened by 3 bases, J by 7 bases, and the region joining them spans 16 bases. From a lookup of the germline V gene (reference sequence), CDR1 and CDR2 are DFQATT and SNEGSKA. In the prospective study, participants were roughly 18 to 100 years old, resided in about two dozen geographic areas of the United States, and were enrolled through a virtual design. To assign participants to cohorts, the prospective study relied on clinical history that participants themselves reported in a screening survey and a study questionnaire. ImmuneRACE Cohort 3 recovered participants were defined by two consecutive negative NP/OP PCR tests, healthcare professional clearance, or symptom resolution. In the prospective study, mobile phlebotomists collected whole blood, serum and a nasopharyngeal or oropharyngeal swab from each participant. Participants in the prospective study had the option to provide additional blood draws and questionnaires over an approximately 2-month period. Before DNA extraction, blood samples from the prospective study were shipped at room temperature or frozen.

TCRbeta CDR3 regions were amplified from genomic DNA by means of the immunoSEQ Assay, a bias-controlled multiplex PCR. In the paper's pipeline: Nucleated cell counts per sample were estimated from amplification of reference gene primers within the assay. Sequence reads were collapsed and filtered to measure the absolute abundance of every unique TCRbeta CDR3 rearrangement. For each sample, productive Simpson clonality was calculated as the square root of Simpson's diversity index over productive rearrangements. TCRdb retrieved this table from immuneACCESS and kept in-frame rearrangements only. Not all clones are present; in checked studies, unresolved V genes account for under half, and no reason is known for the remainder. V, J and clone size reflect that table, while D and trimming were determined from the DNA. For this sample there are about 370,000 clones; roughly 91% appear just once. The top ten clonotypes cover 1.5% to 2% of the sample.

As concerns this clone: Its specific antigen is unknown. Base-call qualities are not available, and no considerably larger clone is one nucleotide away.

Recombination joined TRBV20-1 with TRBJ1-5; the D gene identity is not certain. The clonotype comes from a young woman who had recovered from COVID-19. The material sequenced was PBMCs or T cells enriched from blood (not recorded which). The CDR3: CSASRSSDGQPQHF. The nucleotides are TGCAGTGCTAGTAGGTCCTCCGACGGGCAGCCCCAGCATTTT.